Sequencing of this TCR beta chain was carried out in a study of human T cells and chemical hapten exposure. The wider study: Largely, small differences in pooled library volume made per-sample TCR yields vary.

The authors' processing: TCRs per sample had a median of approximately 98,000 and ranged from about 20,000 to 750,000. TCRdb processed the 5' RACE reads anew with MiXCR; each CDR3 protein has one entry. These V and J calls derive from TCRdb rather than the authors' analysis. The data hold approximately 150,000 distinct CDR3 sequences, with roughly 4% observed a single time. Extraction of total RNA was performed on unfractionated whole blood. The CDR3 contains 15 residues. V shed 1 base, J shed 13 bases, and the junction held 10 bases outside the gene matches. Germline lookup yields CDR1 LGHNA and CDR2 YSLEER. The table lists this clonotype with many counts. Antigen: not known. Notes on the study in general: DPC sensitization left the count of TCRs above 1 in 1000 unchanged.

The rearrangement links TRBV4-3 to TRBJ1-6; TRBD1 matches 7 bases. The receptor's source is a female donor in good health. CDR3 in amino acids: CASSQAAQGRTPLHF. CDR3 nucleotides: TGCGCCAGCAGCCAAGCCGCACAGGGGAGGACGCCCCTCCACTTT.